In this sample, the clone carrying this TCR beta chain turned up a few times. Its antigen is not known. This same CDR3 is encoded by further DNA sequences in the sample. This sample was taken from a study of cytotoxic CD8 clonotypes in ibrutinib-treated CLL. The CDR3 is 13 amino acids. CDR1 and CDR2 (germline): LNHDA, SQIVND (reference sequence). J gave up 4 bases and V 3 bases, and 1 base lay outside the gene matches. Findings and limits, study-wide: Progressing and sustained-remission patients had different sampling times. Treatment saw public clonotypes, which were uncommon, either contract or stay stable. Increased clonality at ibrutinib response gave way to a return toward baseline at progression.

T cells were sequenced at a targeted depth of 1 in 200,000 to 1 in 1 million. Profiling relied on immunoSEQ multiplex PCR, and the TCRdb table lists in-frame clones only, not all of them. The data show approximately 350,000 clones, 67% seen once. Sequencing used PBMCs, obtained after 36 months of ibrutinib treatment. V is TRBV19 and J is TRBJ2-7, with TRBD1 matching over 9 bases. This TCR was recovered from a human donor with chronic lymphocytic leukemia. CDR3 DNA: TGTGCCAGTAGTATCGACAGGGGGTACGAGCAGTACTTC. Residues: CASSIDRGYEQYF.